These 14 T cell receptor beta chains originate from one sample sequenced in a study of T cells expressing NK-cell markers. TCRdb re-analyzed the 5' RACE reads; it lists each CDR3 protein once, without DNA. The repertoire table contains fewer than 550,000 distinct CDR3 sequences. Sequencing used blood T cells: a sorted CD56 or NKG2C T cell subset, CD4+ or CD8+ T cells, or bulk PBMC T cells (not recorded which). The receptors were sampled from a woman aged 50 to 65 in good health.

V gene TRBV15 combines with J gene TRBJ1-4. This CDR3 spans 13 amino acids. The germline gives CDR1 LNHNV, CDR2 YYDKDF (reference sequence). CDR3 region: CATSTAEREKLFF.

The chain joins TRBV6-5 to TRBJ2-1; TCRdb picks TRBD2, but there is no DNA to check that call. The CDR3 is 12 residues long. Per the germline V gene, CDR1 is MNHEY and CDR2 is SVGAGI. The CDR3: CASKREGNEQFF.

J is TRBJ2-3 and V is TRBV5-1; TCRdb's D gene call, TRBD2, goes unchecked for lack of DNA. Germline CDR1 is SGHRS and CDR2 is YFSETQ. This CDR3 is built from 15 residues. CDR3: CASTKTSGIIDTQYF.

The chain couples TRBV3-1 to TRBJ2-5; with no DNA, the TCRdb D assignment of TRBD1 cannot be verified. CDR3 length: 15 amino acids. Germline V lookup: CDR1 LGHDT, CDR2 YNNKEL (reference sequence). The CDR3 loop is CASSQATGHEETQYF.

V is TRBV29-1 and J is TRBJ1-4; checking the TCRdb D call of TRBD1 is not possible without DNA. The CDR3 runs to 12 residues. CDR1 SQVTM and CDR2 ANQGSEA come from the germline V gene. CDR3 protein: CSVKGDNEKLFF. Drawing the rest from reference TRBV29-1 and TRBJ1-4, the complete variable domain is SAVISQKPSRDICQRGTSLTIQCQVDSQVTMMFWYRQQPGQSLTLIATANQGSEATYESGFVIDKFPISRPNLTFSTLTVSNMSPEDSSIYLCSVKGDNEKLFFGSGTQLSVL.

V gene TRBV7-3 combines with J gene TRBJ2-2; without DNA, the TCRdb call of TRBD2 cannot be checked. The CDR3 has 15 amino acids. Germline lookup yields CDR1 SGHTA and CDR2 FQGTGA. Here the CDR3 reads CASSLLAGSTGELFF. The whole variable domain, filled in from reference TRBV7-3 and TRBJ2-2, reads GAGVSQTPSNKVTEKGKYVELRCDPISGHTALYWYRQSLGQGPEFLIYFQGTGAADDSGLPNDRFFAVRPEGSVSTLKIQRTERGDSAVYLCASSLLAGSTGELFFGEGSRLTVL.

The CDR3 loop is CATSTDGDYEQYF. The chain employs TRBV15 and TRBJ2-7. Germline CDR1 is LNHNV and CDR2 is YYDKDF (reference sequence). CDR3 length: 13 amino acids.

The rearrangement uses TRBV2 and TRBJ2-5; TCRdb selects TRBD1, and the lack of DNA leaves this call unchecked. The CDR3 is 14 amino acids. Germline V lookup: CDR1 SNHLY, CDR2 FYNNEI. CDR3 protein: CASSEMRGQETQYF.

The V and J genes are TRBV12-3 or TRBV12-4 and TRBJ2-7; TCRdb outputs TRBD1, but without DNA this stays unchecked. The CDR3 consists of 16 residues. CDR3 sequence reads: CASSLARTWGTYEQYF.

The chain combines TRBV6-1 with TRBJ2-3; TCRdb calls TRBD1, which cannot be checked without DNA. The CDR3 is made up of 16 amino acids. CDR1 is MNHNS, CDR2 SASEGT, per germline. CDR3 region: CASRETGVRGTDTQYF.

The CDR3 region is CASSSGFGAFF. The V call is TRBV6-5, the J call TRBJ1-1. The CDR3 runs to 11 residues. Germline V lookup: CDR1 MNHEY, CDR2 SVGAGI.

The chain links TRBV10-3 to TRBJ1-2. Germline values: CDR1 ENHRY, CDR2 SYGVKD. This CDR3 contains 14 residues. This CDR3 is CAIRPGSSNYGYTF.

J is TRBJ1-5 and V is TRBV4-1; TCRdb picks TRBD1, but there is no DNA to check that call. The CDR3 covers 15 residues. Germline CDR1 and CDR2: MGHRA and YSYEKL. CDR3: CASSHSPGNGQPQHF.

The chain couples TRBV6-6 to TRBJ1-1; TCRdb lists TRBD1, though no DNA is available to test this call. CDR3 length: 14 amino acids. The germline CDR1 and CDR2 sequences are MNHNY and SVGAGI (reference sequence). The CDR3 loop is CASSYDRVGTEAFF.